This T cell receptor (beta chain) is from a study of T cell responses to AZD1222 COVID-19 vaccine. V trimming: 5 bases; J trimming: 2 bases; junction bases outside the gene matches: 3. This CDR3 is 14 amino acids long. Germline CDR1 is SGHAT and CDR2 is FQDESV (reference sequence). Sequenced by immunoSEQ multiplex PCR; TCRdb stores in-frame clones only, minus some. This table has roughly 75,000 clones, over 80% appearing once. The sequences come from peripheral blood, collected on day 0 of AZD1222 vaccination. The V and J genes are TRBV11-1 and TRBJ2-7; 10 positions match TRBD1. The source of this sequence is an adult in good health. CDR3 amino acids: CASSRDRGTYEQYF. Written as DNA, the CDR3 is TGTGCCAGCAGCCGGGACAGGGGCACCTACGAGCAGTACTTC.